This T cell receptor (beta chain) appears in the sequencing data of a study of blood T cell repertoires in COVID-19 (TCRdb year 2020). Study-wide context: Collaborator samples came from the United States, Italy and Spain and covered acute and convalescent phases of COVID-19. The material from the prospective study consisted of cDNA or gDNA derived from T cells, B-cell-depleted T cells, or PBMCs. The repertoires were released in a freely available public database intended as a resource for research on the immune response to SARS-CoV-2. Samples were obtained from the ongoing ImmuneRACE study (first 160 participants) and from some 1,300 subjects provided by 6 global collaborators. Where HLA class I and class II types were available, the types were taken from metadata supplied by the sample provider, not from assay-based typing. The sample metadata nearly always contained a de-identified subject ID, COVID-19 status, age in years and sex. The dataset comprised deeply sampled blood TCRbeta repertoires from subjects exposed to, actively infected with, or recovered from COVID-19.

The immunoSEQ Assay, a bias-controlled multiplex PCR, was used to amplify TCRbeta CDR3 regions from genomic DNA. The original methods were these. The number of nucleated cells in each sample was estimated by amplification of reference gene primers within the assay. To quantify the absolute abundance of each unique TCRbeta CDR3 rearrangement, sequence reads were collapsed and filtered. For each sample, productive Simpson clonality was calculated by taking the square root of Simpson's diversity index across productive rearrangements. Imported from immuneACCESS, the table was reduced by TCRdb to in-frame sequences with V and J called. These copies leave out some clones; in studies compared against another copy, an unresolved V gene accounts for under half, and the cause of the remainder is not known. That table is the source of V, J and clone size, and D and trimming were worked out from the DNA. For this sample there are around 310,000 clones; 75% to 95% appear just once. Roughly 7.3% of the sample is in the top ten clones.

The germline V gene yields KGHDR for CDR1 and SFDVKD for CDR2. V has 3 bases trimmed and J has 6 bases trimmed; junction bases matching no gene number 6. Reading from cysteine to phenylalanine, the CDR3 counts 17 amino acids. This entry keeps only the CDR3 DNA: 51 bases, framed from base 1. One collaborating source in Seattle enrolled patients while the patients were actively infected and followed the patients over time throughout the course of disease. Collaborating institutions collected whole blood in K2EDTA tubes following their own protocols. For TCRbeta analysis, collaborators shipped samples as frozen whole blood, isolated PBMCs, or DNA extracted from either of those sample types. With regard to this clone: This clone's antigen is unknown. Base qualities are not recorded, but no much larger clone differs from it by a single base.

The research as a whole found: Clinical and demographic metadata were provided uncurated, with the amount varying by source and participant.

The TCR comes from a woman under 40 with COVID-19, enrolled during active disease. Sequencing was done on a sample of peripheral blood. Recombination joined TRBV24-1 with TRBJ2-2, with TRBD2 identical over 13 junction bases. The base sequence is TGTGCCACCAGTGATCCGGGACTAGCGGGAAATGCCGGGGAGCTGTTTTTT. It translates as CATSDPGLAGNAGELFF.